Presented here are 10 T cell receptor beta chains from one specimen sequenced in a study of blood T cell repertoires in COVID-19. Only in-frame clones appear in the TCRdb table, and some are missing; sequencing was by immunoSEQ multiplex PCR. The table lists roughly 220,000 clones, roughly 84% of them singletons. What was sequenced was PBMCs or T cells enriched from blood (not recorded which). Receptors originate from a woman aged 40-49 years who had recovered from COVID-19.

This clone was seen only a few times. The chain combines TRBV9 with TRBJ1-2, with unresolved D. The CDR3 has 12 amino acids. The germline V gene encodes CDR1 SGDLS and CDR2 YYNGEE. Trimming removed 5 bases from V and 4 bases from J, with 9 bases in between. The CDR3 spells CASRGSLYGYTF. The CDR3 bases are TGTGCCAGCAGGGGCAGTCTCTATGGCTACACCTTC.

The V call is TRBV11-2, the J call TRBJ2-1; 7 nucleotides align to TRBD2. Germline CDR1 and CDR2: SGHAT and FQNNGV. The CDR3 has 15 amino acids. With V trimmed by 2 bases and J by 3 bases, 4 bases remained unmatched. The CDR3 sequence: CASSLSGADYNEQFF. CDR3 nucleotide sequence: TGTGCCAGCAGCTTAAGCGGGGCCGACTACAATGAGCAGTTCTTC.

V gene TRBV11-3 combines with J gene TRBJ1-4; D gene unclear. Deletions cut 1 base from V and 4 bases from J, with 10 bases between. Germline V gene sequence: CDR1 SGHNT, CDR2 YENEEA. CDR3 length: 15 amino acids. The DNA of the CDR3 is TGTGCCAGCAGCTTAGGAGGAGGCTTTAATGAAAAACTGTTTTTT. As protein: CASSLGGGFNEKLFF.

The chain is built from TRBV28 and TRBJ1-1; TRBD1 aligns across 7 bases. The CDR3 contains 17 residues. Trimming removed 5 bases from V and 0 bases from J; junction bases left unmatched: 12. Germline V gives CDR1 MDHEN, CDR2 SYDVKM. The CDR3 nucleotides are TGTGCCAGCAGTGTGCGGGCAGGGGGTAATATGAACACTGAAGCTTTCTTT. Protein product: CASSVRAGGNMNTEAFF.

This rearrangement joins TRBV30 to TRBJ1-2; D gene unclear. V dropped 2 bases and J dropped 0 bases, with 13 bases sitting between them. The CDR3 runs 15 residues. Looked up from germline, CDR1 is GTSNPN and CDR2 is SVGIG (reference sequence). The CDR3 nucleotides are TGTGCCTGGAGTTCTGGTAGAGGAGCTAACTATGGCTACACCTTC. Its protein is CAWSSGRGANYGYTF.

This sequence joins TRBV18 and TRBJ1-4, with 7 bases identical to TRBD1. The CDR3 is made up of 15 amino acids. Germline CDR1 KGHSH, CDR2 LQKENI. The V and J ends lost 5 bases and 7 bases, in that order; junction bases with no gene match: 10. The CDR3 coding sequence is TGTGCCAGCTCAGGCGGTACAGGGGTGAGTGAAAAACTGTTTTTT. Its protein is CASSGGTGVSEKLFF.

This clone was observed once. The chain combines TRBV5-6 with TRBJ1-1, with D perhaps TRBD1 (5 bases). This CDR3 is 15 amino acids long. Trimming pared 2 bases from V and 3 bases from J, leaving 14 bases between. Germline V gene sequence: CDR1 SGHDT, CDR2 YYEEEE. CDR3 bases: TGTGCCAGCAGCTTTCAAAATAGGGGTGACACTGAAGCTTTCTTT. It yields the protein CASSFQNRGDTEAFF.

The count of this clone is one. The chain has TRBV5-1 and TRBJ2-3, with D perhaps TRBD2 (6 bases). Trimming cost V 4 bases and J 3 bases, with 12 bases left between them. The CDR3 is 14 residues long. Germline V lookup: CDR1 SGHRS, CDR2 YFSETQ. CDR3 sequence: CASSGGSGTDTQYF. DNA for the CDR3: TGCGCCAGCAGCGGGGGGTCGGGGACAGATACGCAGTATTTT.

V gene TRBV11-2 combines with J gene TRBJ2-3; a possible D gene is TRBD2 (5 bases). Deletions cut 5 bases from V and 1 base from J, with 13 bases between. Germline CDR1 SGHAT, CDR2 FQNNGV. This CDR3 has 15 amino acids. CDR3 DNA sequence: TGTGCCAGCAGCCCCCTGGGAGCGGGCACAGATACGCAGTATTTT. Its protein is CASSPLGAGTDTQYF.

In its sample, this clone was seen once. The chain's CDR3 is CASSPGMTKALFF. CDR3 bases: TGTGCCAGCAGTCCCGGGATGACGAAAGCGCTGTTCTTC. The V call is TRBV12-3 or TRBV12-4, the J call TRBJ2-1; tentatively, D is TRBD2 (5 bases). The germline V and J ends were trimmed by 5 bases and 15 bases, with 20 bases remaining between them. This CDR3 comprises 13 residues.